This TCR beta chain derives from a study of Ad26.COV2.S vaccination and SARS-CoV-2 variants. The study, taken as a whole, reports: The study found higher spike-specific TCR breadth in vaccine than placebo recipients. Total T cell responses were possibly underestimated by TCR breadth and depth analyses.

Sequenced by immunoSEQ multiplex PCR; TCRdb stores in-frame clones only, minus some. The data hold some 390,000 clones, with 89% observed a single time. The V and J ends lost 3 bases and 5 bases respectively, with 16 bases between them. The germline V gene encodes CDR1 KGHDR and CDR2 SFDVKD. This CDR3 is built from 16 residues. As regards this clone: Its specificity is unknown.

Treatment: some 20 received Ad26.COV2.S at low or high dose, single or two shots; five or six received placebo; per-sample allocation not given. Material that was analyzed had been drawn on day 63 after the first vaccine or placebo injection. This TCR came from a person aged 18-65 years who received the Ad26.COV2.S COVID-19 vaccine or a placebo. The chain employs TRBV24-1 and TRBJ2-1; D gene uncertain. The specimen comprised peripheral blood, sampled in a trial of Ad26.COV2.S vaccine versus placebo. DNA of the CDR3: TGTGCCACCAGTGATCCCCTCGGACGCACGCACAATGAGCAGTTCTTC. Its translation is CATSDPLGRTHNEQFF.